The clone carrying this T cell receptor (beta chain) was counted only a few times. Its antigen is still unknown. Unique molecular identifier tags were affixed to discrete cDNA molecules. Using its own MiXCR run on the 5' RACE reads, TCRdb lists one record per CDR3 protein. The data show more than 85,000 distinct CDR3 sequences, with around 13% seen just once and about 6% held by the top ten. The record originates from a study of early T cells in non-severe SARS-CoV-2 infection. Turning to the study itself: Unsorted whole-blood RNA was sequenced in bulk, leaving chains unpaired. Regarding the study as a whole: Clonotype matching in VDJdb favored anti-spike CD8 responses and did not capture private and CD4 specificities.

Germline-derived CDR1 and CDR2 are SQVTM and ANQGSEA. The CDR3 spans 12 residues. V was cut by 6 bases and J by 2 bases, with 9 bases left in between. The chain joins TRBV29-1 to TRBJ2-3; D unresolved. This receptor was identified in an adult who was a healthcare worker with PCR-confirmed SARS-CoV-2 infection or an uninfected control (not recorded which). The specimen was whole blood. The CDR3 loop is CSVFWATDTQYF. DNA of the CDR3: TGCAGCGTCTTTTGGGCCACAGATACGCAGTATTTT.